This TCR beta chain was documented in a study of post-analysis software for immune sequencing data. Study-level information: Disease courses included relapsing-remitting, secondary progressive and progressive-relapsing multiple sclerosis.

Study-wide results and limits: Controls' normalized Chao1 diversity significantly exceeded that of multiple sclerosis patients.

As concerns this clonotype: Its specificity is unknown.

Presence of unique molecular identifiers characterized the TCR beta cDNA libraries. Roughly 490,000 cDNA molecules came from about 1 to 10 million T cells. TCRdb independently ran MiXCR on the PCR reads; one entry per CDR3 protein. The sample lists roughly 600,000 distinct CDR3 sequences, 44% occurring once. The sequenced sample was blood. This clonotype originated in a girl aged 10-17 years with multiple sclerosis.

The CDR3 DNA reads as TGTGCCAGCAGTTTGGGGCAACTCGAGCAGTACTTC. Translated, it gives CASSLGQLEQYF. This chain links TRBV12-3 or TRBV12-4 with TRBJ2-7, with D tentatively TRBD1 (5 bases). V dropped 3 bases and J dropped 6 bases, with 9 bases sitting between them. The CDR3 contains 12 residues.